This entry is about one T cell receptor (beta chain). In the original processing: Amplification from reference gene primers served as the basis for estimated nucleated cell counts. The method was immunoSEQ multiplex PCR; TCRdb's version includes in-frame clones alone and lacks a portion of them. Clone size and V and J calls were adopted from that table, with D and trimming inferred from the DNA. This sample carries fewer than 25,000 clones, approximately 90% of them seen once, and the ten largest clones take about 5.7%. This specimen comes from a study of blood T cell repertoires in COVID-19. Across the study: The origin of the acute and convalescent COVID-19 samples was the United States, Italy and Spain. From T cells, B-cell-depleted T cells, or PBMCs came the material, which was cDNA or gDNA.

This CDR3 is built from 14 residues. With 5 bases removed from V and 2 bases from J, the gap between germline ends came to 9 bases. Germline values: CDR1 MNHNY, CDR2 SVGAGI (reference sequence). The gene calls are TRBV6-6 and TRBJ1-4; D is unresolved. The sequenced sample consisted of peripheral blood. This TCR came from a woman of 80 years or more with active COVID-19. CDR3 protein: CASSTTGTNEKLFF. As DNA, the CDR3 is TGTGCCAGCAGTACCACCGGGACTAATGAAAAACTGTTTTTT.